This TCR beta chain was observed in a study of beta chain features in type 1 diabetes. Study findings and constraints: Shortening that was moderate but significant affected the TCRB CDR3s of Type 1 diabetes patients in all four CD4+ subsets.

In the case of this clone: Its antigen is not identified.

What was sequenced were expressed TCRB transcripts, since all of the isolated RNA had been reverse transcribed. Sequenced by immunoSEQ multiplex PCR; TCRdb stores in-frame clones only, minus some. Of 300,000 to 450,000 clones listed, around a fifth are singletons. CDR3 length: 14 amino acids. V was shortened by 7 bases and J by 4 bases, with 15 bases between the two germline ends. CDR1 is MGHDK, CDR2 SYGVNS, per germline. The gene calls are TRBV25-1 and TRBJ2-3; TRBD2 is a possible D gene (6 bases). Sequenced: naive CD4+ T cells from blood. The TCR originated in a woman younger than 30 in good health. The CDR3 nucleotides are TGTGCCAGCACCTCGGGGGTGAGGCCAGATACGCAGTATTTT. Translating it yields CASTSGVRPDTQYF.